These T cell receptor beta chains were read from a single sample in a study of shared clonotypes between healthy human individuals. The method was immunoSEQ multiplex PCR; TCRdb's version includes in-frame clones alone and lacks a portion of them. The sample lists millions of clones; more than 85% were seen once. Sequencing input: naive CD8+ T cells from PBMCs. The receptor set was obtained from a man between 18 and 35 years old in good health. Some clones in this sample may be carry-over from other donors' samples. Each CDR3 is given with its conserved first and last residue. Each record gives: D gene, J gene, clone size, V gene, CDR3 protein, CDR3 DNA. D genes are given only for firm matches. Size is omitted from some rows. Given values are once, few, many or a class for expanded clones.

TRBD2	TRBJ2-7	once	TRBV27	CASSETSGSFYEQYF	TGTGCCAGCAGTGAAACTAGCGGGAGTTTTTACGAGCAGTACTTC
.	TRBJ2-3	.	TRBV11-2	CASSLAGDYLDTQYF	TGTGCCAGCAGCTTAGCAGGGGACTACCTCGATACGCAGTATTTT
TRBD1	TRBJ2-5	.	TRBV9	CASSLRQGDQETQYF	TGTGCCAGCAGCTTGAGACAGGGGGATCAAGAGACCCAGTACTTC
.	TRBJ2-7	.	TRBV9	CASSVGLRSEQYF	TGTGCCAGCAGCGTAGGTCTGCGATCCGAGCAGTACTTC
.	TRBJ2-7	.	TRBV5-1	CASSLAAAGLSYEQYF	TGCGCCAGCAGCTTGGCCGCGGCAGGATTGTCCTACGAGCAGTACTTC
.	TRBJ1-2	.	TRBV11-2	CASSFESLYTF	TGTGCCAGCAGCTTCGAGTCCCTTTACACCTTC
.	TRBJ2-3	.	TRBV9	CASSVGAISTDTQYF	TGTGCCAGCAGCGTAGGTGCCATTAGCACAGATACGCAGTATTTT
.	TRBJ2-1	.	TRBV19	CASSIGGQSNEQFF	TGTGCCAGTAGTATAGGCGGACAGAGCAATGAGCAGTTCTTC
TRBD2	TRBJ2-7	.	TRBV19	CASSIAGTTYEQYF	TGTGCCAGTAGTATAGCCGGGACTACCTACGAGCAGTACTTC
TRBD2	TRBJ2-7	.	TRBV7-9	CASSPTSGRPSYEQYF	TGTGCCAGCAGCCCGACTAGCGGGAGGCCCTCCTACGAGCAGTACTTC
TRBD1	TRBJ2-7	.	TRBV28	CASSSPRDRDYEQYF	TGTGCCAGCAGTTCCCCCCGGGACAGGGACTACGAGCAGTACTTC
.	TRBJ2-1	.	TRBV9	CASSVGPGQEQFF	TGTGCCAGCAGCGTAGGGCCCGGACAGGAGCAGTTCTTC
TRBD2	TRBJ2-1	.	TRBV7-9	CASSPWGGSDYNEQFF	TGTGCCAGCAGCCCCTGGGGGGGGTCTGACTACAATGAGCAGTTCTTC
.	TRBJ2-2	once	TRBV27	CASSLGLTGELFF	TGTGCCAGCAGTTTGGGCCTCACCGGGGAGCTGTTTTTT
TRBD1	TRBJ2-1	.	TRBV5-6	CASSFAWQGALDEQFF	TGTGCCAGCAGCTTCGCCTGGCAGGGGGCTCTGGATGAGCAGTTCTTC
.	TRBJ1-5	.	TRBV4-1	CASSQVAGEVQHF	TGCGCCAGCAGCCAAGTGGCTGGGGAGGTCCAGCATTTT
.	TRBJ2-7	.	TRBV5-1	CASSSRYPVGGPSEQYF	TGCGCCAGCAGCTCAAGATACCCGGTCGGGGGGCCGAGCGAGCAGTACTTC
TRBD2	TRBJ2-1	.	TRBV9	CASTGLAGDFSVVNEQFF	TGTGCCAGCACGGGGCTAGCGGGAGATTTTTCTGTCGTCAATGAGCAGTTCTTC
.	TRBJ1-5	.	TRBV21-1	CVRGEKNQPQHF	TGTGTTAGGGGGGAAAAAAATCAGCCCCAGCATTTT
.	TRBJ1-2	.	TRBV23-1	CASSQGMPALYGYTF	TGCGCCAGCAGTCAAGGAATGCCAGCGCTGTATGGCTACACCTTC
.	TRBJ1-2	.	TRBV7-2	CASSLVSLPHGYTF	TGTGCCAGCAGCTTAGTATCACTCCCCCATGGCTACACCTTC
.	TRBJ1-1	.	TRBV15	CATSRGRQQTGNTEAFF	TGTGCCACCAGCAGAGGACGGCAACAAACAGGGAACACTGAAGCTTTCTTT
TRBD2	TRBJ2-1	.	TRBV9	CASSVDGGSPYNEQFF	TGTGCCAGCAGCGTAGATGGCGGGAGTCCCTACAATGAGCAGTTCTTC
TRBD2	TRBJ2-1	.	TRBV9	CASSVRREDPYNEQFF	TGTGCCAGCAGCGTGAGGCGGGAGGATCCCTACAATGAGCAGTTCTTC
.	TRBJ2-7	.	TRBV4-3	CASSQDRGFGSYEQYF	TGCGCCAGCAGCCAAGATCGGGGTTTTGGCTCCTACGAGCAGTACTTC
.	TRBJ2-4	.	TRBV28	CASSLGPKNIQYF	TGTGCCAGCAGTTTGGGGCCCAAAAACATTCAGTACTTC
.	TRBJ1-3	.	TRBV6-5	CASTPARQLGNTIYF	TGTGCCAGCACCCCAGCCCGACAGCTCGGAAACACCATATATTTT
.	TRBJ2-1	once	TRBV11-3	CASSPGTPFLYNEQFF	TGTGCCAGCAGCCCCGGGACACCCTTCCTCTACAATGAGCAGTTCTTC
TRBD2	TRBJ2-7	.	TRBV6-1	CASSEFAGAGPYEQYF	TGTGCCAGCAGTGAATTCGCAGGAGCGGGACCCTACGAGCAGTACTTC
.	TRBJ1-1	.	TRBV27	CASSLYPQGDTEAFF	TGTGCCAGCAGTTTATACCCCCAGGGTGACACTGAAGCTTTCTTT
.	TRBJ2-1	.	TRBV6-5	CASSYGGFVDRNEQFF	TGTGCCAGCAGTTACGGGGGATTCGTTGATAGGAATGAGCAGTTCTTC
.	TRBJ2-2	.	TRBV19	CASSPAEYTGELFF	TGTGCCAGTAGTCCGGCAGAGTACACCGGGGAGCTGTTTTTT
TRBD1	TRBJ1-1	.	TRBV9	CASSVRTGDGEAFF	TGTGCCAGCAGCGTAAGGACAGGGGACGGTGAAGCTTTCTTT
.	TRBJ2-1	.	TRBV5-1	CASTLAPYNEQFF	TGCGCCAGCACCTTAGCGCCGTACAATGAGCAGTTCTTC
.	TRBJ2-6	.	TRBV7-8	CASSWTDSGANVLTF	TGTGCCAGCAGCTGGACAGACTCTGGGGCCAACGTCCTGACTTTC
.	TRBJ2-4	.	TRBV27	CASTPTGRPILAKNIQYF	TGTGCCAGCACTCCTACGGGGCGGCCGATTCTAGCCAAAAACATTCAGTACTTC
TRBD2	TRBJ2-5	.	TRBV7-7	CASSHKLAGPETQYF	TGTGCCAGCAGCCACAAACTAGCGGGTCCAGAGACCCAGTACTTC
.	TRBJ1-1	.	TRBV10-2	CASSDRLGGKPEAFF	TGCGCCAGCAGTGATAGGTTGGGCGGAAAACCCGAAGCTTTCTTT
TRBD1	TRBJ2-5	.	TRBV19	CASSIGTGQETQYF	TGTGCCAGTAGTATAGGGACAGGGCAAGAGACCCAGTACTTC
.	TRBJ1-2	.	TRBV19	CASSIVTQNYGYTF	TGTGCCAGTAGTATAGTAACACAGAACTATGGCTACACCTTC
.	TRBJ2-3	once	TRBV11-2	CASSVVMDTQYF	TGTGCCAGCAGCGTTGTCATGGATACGCAGTATTTT
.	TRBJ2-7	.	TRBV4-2	CASSQDRFEQYF	TGTGCCAGCAGCCAAGATCGCTTCGAGCAGTACTTC
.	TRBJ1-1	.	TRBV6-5	CASSYSKVGIEAFF	TGTGCCAGCAGTTACTCGAAGGTAGGGATTGAAGCTTTCTTT
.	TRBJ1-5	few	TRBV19	CASTHRDVGNQPQHF	TGTGCCAGTACCCATAGGGATGTTGGCAATCAGCCCCAGCATTTT
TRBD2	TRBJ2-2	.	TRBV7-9	CASSSLAGSNTGELFF	TGTGCCAGCAGCTCGCTAGCGGGGTCGAACACCGGGGAGCTGTTTTTT
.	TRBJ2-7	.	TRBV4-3	CASSQDRYGVYEQYF	TGCGCCAGCAGCCAAGATAGGTACGGAGTCTACGAGCAGTACTTC
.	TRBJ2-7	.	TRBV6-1	CASSPSVSALYEQYF	TGTGCCAGCAGTCCAAGCGTTTCAGCTCTCTACGAGCAGTACTTC
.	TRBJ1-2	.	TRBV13	CASSSPGEVHNYGYTF	TGTGCCAGCAGCTCCCCCGGGGAGGTTCACAACTATGGCTACACCTTC
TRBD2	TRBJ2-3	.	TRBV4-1	CASSQEDSGWSTDTQYF	TGCGCCAGCAGCCAAGAAGATAGCGGGTGGTCGACAGATACGCAGTATTTT
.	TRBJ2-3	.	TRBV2	CASSVGLVGTDTQYF	TGTGCCAGCAGTGTAGGCCTAGTGGGTACAGATACGCAGTATTTT
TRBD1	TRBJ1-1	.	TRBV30	CAWGQAANTEAFF	TGTGCCTGGGGACAGGCGGCGAACACTGAAGCTTTCTTT
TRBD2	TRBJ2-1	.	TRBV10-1	CASSDRGELRDEQFF	TGCGCCAGCAGTGATCGGGGGGAGCTACGGGATGAGCAGTTCTTC
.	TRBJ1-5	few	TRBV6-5	CASSARHDQPQHF	TGTGCCAGCAGTGCACGACACGATCAGCCCCAGCATTTT
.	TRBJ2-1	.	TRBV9	CASSPGLSGEQFF	TGTGCCAGCAGCCCCGGGTTGAGTGGTGAGCAGTTCTTC
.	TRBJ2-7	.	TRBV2	CASILDETYEQYF	TGTGCCAGCATCCTAGACGAGACCTACGAGCAGTACTTC
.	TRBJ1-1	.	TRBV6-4	CASSVRTPRGQTEAFF	TGTGCCAGCAGTGTTCGGACACCCCGGGGCCAGACTGAAGCTTTCTTT
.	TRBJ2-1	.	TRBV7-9	CATNWWGYNEQFF	TGTGCCACCAATTGGTGGGGCTACAATGAGCAGTTCTTC
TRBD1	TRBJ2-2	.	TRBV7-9	CASSATPGQGGNTGELFF	TGTGCCAGCAGCGCAACTCCGGGACAGGGGGGGAACACCGGGGAGCTGTTTTTT